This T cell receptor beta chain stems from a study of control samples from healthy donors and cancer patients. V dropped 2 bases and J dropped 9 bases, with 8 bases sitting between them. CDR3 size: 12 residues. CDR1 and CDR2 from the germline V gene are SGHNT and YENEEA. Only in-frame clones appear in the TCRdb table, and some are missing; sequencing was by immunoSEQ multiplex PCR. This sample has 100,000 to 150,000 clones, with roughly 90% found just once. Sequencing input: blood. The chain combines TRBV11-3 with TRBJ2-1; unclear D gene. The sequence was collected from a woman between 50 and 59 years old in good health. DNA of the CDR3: TGTGCCAGCAGCTTATCGGCAGGTGAGCAGTTCTTC. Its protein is CASSLSAGEQFF.